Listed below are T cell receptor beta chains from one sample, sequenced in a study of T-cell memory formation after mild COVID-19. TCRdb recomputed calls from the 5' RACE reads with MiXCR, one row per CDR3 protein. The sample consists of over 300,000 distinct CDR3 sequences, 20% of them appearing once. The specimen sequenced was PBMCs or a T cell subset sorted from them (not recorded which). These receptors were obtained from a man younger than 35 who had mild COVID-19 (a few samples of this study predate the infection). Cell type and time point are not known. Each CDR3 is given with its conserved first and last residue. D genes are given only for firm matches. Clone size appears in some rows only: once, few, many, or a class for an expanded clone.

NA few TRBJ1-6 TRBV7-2 CASSPNGHSPLHF TGTGCCAGCAGCCCCAACGGGCATTCACCCCTCCACTTT
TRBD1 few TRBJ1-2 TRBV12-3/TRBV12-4 CASARDRGNYGYTF TGTGCCAGCGCCCGGGACAGAGGAAACTATGGCTACACCTTC
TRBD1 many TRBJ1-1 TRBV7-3 CASSPGPGQGTEAFF TGTGCCAGCAGCCCAGGGCCGGGACAGGGAACTGAAGCTTTCTTT
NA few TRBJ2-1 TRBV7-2 CASSPRGGARNEQFF TGTGCCAGCAGCCCCCGAGGGGGGGCCAGGAATGAGCAGTTCTTC
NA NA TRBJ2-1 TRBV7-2 CASSQGSSSYNEQFF TGTGCCAGCAGCCAGGGGTCTAGCTCCTACAATGAGCAGTTCTTC
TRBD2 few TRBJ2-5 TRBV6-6 CASSQAGRQETQYF TGTGCCAGCAGTCAAGCGGGGAGACAAGAGACCCAGTACTTC
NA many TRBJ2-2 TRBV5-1 CASSLGPTGELFF TGTGCCAGCAGCCTCGGCCCGACCGGGGAGCTGTTTTTT
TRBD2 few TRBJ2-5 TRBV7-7 CASRPLAGAETQYF TGTGCTAGCAGGCCTTTAGCGGGGGCTGAGACCCAGTACTTC
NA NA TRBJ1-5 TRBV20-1 CSARTVVNQPQHF TGCAGTGCTCGGACTGTCGTCAATCAGCCCCAGCATTTT
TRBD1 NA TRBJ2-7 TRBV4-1 CASSQGQGYSYEQYF TGCGCCAGCAGCCAGGGACAGGGCTACTCCTACGAGCAGTACTTC
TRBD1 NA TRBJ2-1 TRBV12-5 CASGPWDRGILDEQFF TGTGCTAGTGGTCCATGGGACAGGGGTATTCTGGATGAGCAGTTCTTC
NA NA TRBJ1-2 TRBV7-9 CASSPPGKAYGYTF TGTGCCAGCAGTCCTCCCGGGAAAGCCTATGGCTACACCTTC
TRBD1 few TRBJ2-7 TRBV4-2 CASSYRDRDFEQYF TGTGCCAGCAGCTACCGGGACAGGGATTTCGAGCAGTACTTC
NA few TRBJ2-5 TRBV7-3 CASSLSAGPQETQYF TGTGCCAGCAGCTTAAGCGCAGGACCACAAGAGACCCAGTACTTC
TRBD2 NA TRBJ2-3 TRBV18 CASSPRTSGSGDTQYF TGTGCCAGCTCACCACGGACTAGCGGGAGTGGTGATACGCAGTATTTT
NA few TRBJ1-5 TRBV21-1 CASSKPGAGQPQHF TGTGCCAGCAGCAAACCGGGGGCCGGGCAGCCCCAGCATTTT
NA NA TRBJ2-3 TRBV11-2 CASSLRTEQYF TGTGCCAGCAGCTTAAGGACAGAACAGTATTTT
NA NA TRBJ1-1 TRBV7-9 CASSRFLSPDTEAFF TGTGCCAGCAGCCGGTTCTTGAGCCCCGACACTGAAGCTTTCTTT
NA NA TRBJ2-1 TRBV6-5 CASTVAGGRVSEQFF TGTGCCAGCACCGTCGCCGGGGGCAGGGTCAGTGAGCAGTTCTTC
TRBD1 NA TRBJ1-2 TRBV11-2 CASSLVGQGFFYGYTF TGTGCCAGCAGCTTAGTTGGACAGGGGTTTTTCTATGGCTACACCTTC
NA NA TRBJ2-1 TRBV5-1 CASSTGDIEPFHEQFF TGCGCCAGCAGCACCGGGGACATTGAACCCTTCCATGAGCAGTTCTTC
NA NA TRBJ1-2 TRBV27 CASSSVGASYTF TGTGCCAGCAGTTCAGTAGGGGCTAGCTACACCTTC
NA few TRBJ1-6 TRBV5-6 CASSLADLRMNSPLHF TGTGCCAGCAGCTTGGCGGACCTGCGGATGAATTCACCCCTCCACTTT
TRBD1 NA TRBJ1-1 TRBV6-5 CASSYSMAGGTEAFF TGTGCCAGCAGTTACTCGATGGCAGGGGGGACTGAAGCTTTCTTT
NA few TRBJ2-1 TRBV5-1 CASVLVPDDEQFF TGCGCCAGCGTCCTTGTACCCGACGATGAGCAGTTCTTC
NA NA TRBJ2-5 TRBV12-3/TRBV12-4 CASRGFGTQYF TGTGCCAGCAGAGGTTTCGGGACCCAGTACTTC
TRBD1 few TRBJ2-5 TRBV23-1 CASSQETGNQETQYF TGCGCCAGCAGTCAGGAGACAGGGAACCAAGAGACCCAGTACTTC
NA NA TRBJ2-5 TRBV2 CASSDVGQETQYF TGTGCCAGCAGTGACGTGGGCCAAGAGACCCAGTACTTC
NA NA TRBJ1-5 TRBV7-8 CASTSRGGNQPQHF TGTGCCAGCACCTCGAGGGGTGGGAATCAGCCCCAGCATTTT
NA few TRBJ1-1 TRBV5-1 CASSSKVNTEAFF TGCGCCAGCAGCTCAAAGGTGAACACTGAAGCTTTCTTT
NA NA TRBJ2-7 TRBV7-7 CASSVDSSPGNEQYF TGTGCCAGCAGCGTTGACAGTTCCCCTGGCAACGAGCAGTACTTC
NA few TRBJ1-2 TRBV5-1 CASSLISEGNYGYTF TGCGCCAGCAGCTTGATATCGGAGGGAAACTATGGCTACACCTTC
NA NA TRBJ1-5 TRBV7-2 CASSFRGMQPQHF TGTGCCAGCAGCTTCCGGGGGATGCAGCCCCAGCATTTT
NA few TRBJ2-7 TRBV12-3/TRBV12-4 CASSFLDVLPEQYF TGTGCCAGCAGTTTTTTGGACGTCCTTCCGGAGCAGTACTTC
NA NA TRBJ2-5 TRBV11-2 CASSLGQVLETQYF TGTGCCAGCAGCTTAGGGCAGGTTCTTGAGACCCAGTACTTC
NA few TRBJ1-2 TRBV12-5 CASGLVVGGYGYTF TGTGCTAGTGGTTTGGTAGTGGGAGGCTATGGCTACACCTTC
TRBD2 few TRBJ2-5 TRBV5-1 CASSLWTSGAGETQYF TGCGCCAGCAGCCTTTGGACTAGCGGGGCCGGGGAGACCCAGTACTTC
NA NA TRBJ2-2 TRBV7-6 CASSLGTTGELSF TGTGCCAGCAGCTTAGGGACCACCGGGGAGCTGTCTTTT
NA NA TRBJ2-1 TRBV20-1 CSARSPLIARDEQFF TGCAGTGCTAGATCCCCACTAATCGCTCGCGATGAGCAGTTCTTC
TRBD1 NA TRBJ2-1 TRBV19 CASTPTGATNEQFF TGTGCCAGTACCCCGACAGGGGCAACCAATGAGCAGTTCTTC
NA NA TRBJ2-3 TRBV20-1 CSARDPIDGTDTQYF TGCAGTGCTAGAGACCCGATCGACGGCACAGATACGCAGTATTTT
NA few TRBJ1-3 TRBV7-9 CASSLERRQGGNTIYF TGTGCCAGCAGCTTAGAGCGGAGGCAGGGTGGAAACACCATATATTTT
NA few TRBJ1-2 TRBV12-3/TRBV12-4 CATDKGNYGYTF TGTGCCACCGATAAGGGCAACTATGGCTACACCTTC
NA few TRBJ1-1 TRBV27 CASTLQGQWDTEAFF TGTGCCAGCACCTTACAGGGTCAATGGGACACTGAAGCTTTCTTT
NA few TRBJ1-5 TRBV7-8 CASSSRDGGNQPQHF TGTGCCAGCAGCTCCCGGGACGGAGGAAATCAGCCCCAGCATTTT
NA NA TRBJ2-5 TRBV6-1 CASSEEERRPIQETQYF TGTGCCAGCAGTGAAGAGGAAAGACGGCCGATACAAGAGACCCAGTACTTC
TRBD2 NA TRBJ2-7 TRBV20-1 CSAYLLAGAYEQYF TGCAGTGCTTACCTTCTAGCGGGGGCCTACGAGCAGTACTTC
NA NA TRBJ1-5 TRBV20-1 CSARGAQDQPQHF TGCAGTGCTAGAGGGGCCCAAGATCAGCCCCAGCATTTT
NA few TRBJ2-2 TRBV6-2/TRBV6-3 CASNRATPGELFF TGTGCCAGCAATCGAGCGACACCCGGGGAGCTGTTTTTT
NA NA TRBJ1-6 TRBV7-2 CASSPAGISPLHF TGTGCCAGCAGCCCTGCGGGCATATCGCCCCTCCACTTT
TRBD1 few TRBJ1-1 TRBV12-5 CASGLRVPGQGITEAFF TGTGCTAGTGGTTTGAGGGTTCCGGGACAGGGGATCACTGAAGCTTTCTTT
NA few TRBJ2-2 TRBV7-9 CASRQDAGTAGGELFF TGTGCCAGCAGGCAAGACGCCGGGACAGCGGGCGGGGAGCTGTTTTTT
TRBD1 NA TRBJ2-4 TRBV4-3 CASSQRWTGGQNIQYF TGCGCCAGCAGCCAACGTTGGACAGGGGGCCAAAACATTCAGTACTTC
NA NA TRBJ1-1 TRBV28 CASSLLGAMNTEAFF TGTGCCAGCAGTTTACTGGGGGCGATGAACACTGAAGCTTTCTTT